This T cell receptor (beta chain) was recorded in a study of OX40 agonist ivuxolimab in advanced cancers. Study as a whole: Every 2 weeks, patients got intravenous ivuxolimab at one of six dose levels (0.01-10 mg/kg). Three patients showed partial responses: one hepatocellular carcinoma and two cutaneous melanoma cases.

This CDR3 comprises 11 residues. Deletions cut 7 bases from V and 8 bases from J, with 8 bases between. Germline V gives CDR1 MNHNS, CDR2 SASEGT. Produced via immunoSEQ multiplex PCR; TCRdb's table is partial and in-frame only. The data show about 83,000 clones, roughly 83% seen once. The investigators sampled blood at baseline, at cycle 4 day 1, and at cycle 7 day 1. The material sequenced was CD4+ or CD8+ T cells sorted from blood, taken in a trial of the OX40 agonist ivuxolimab. The clonotype was recovered from an adult with an advanced solid tumor such as melanoma, head and neck, liver or kidney cancer. J is TRBJ2-2 and V is TRBV6-1; D is ambiguous. The CDR3 DNA follows: TGTGCCAGCACTACCCAGGGGGAGCTGTTTTTT. Translation: CASTTQGELFF.